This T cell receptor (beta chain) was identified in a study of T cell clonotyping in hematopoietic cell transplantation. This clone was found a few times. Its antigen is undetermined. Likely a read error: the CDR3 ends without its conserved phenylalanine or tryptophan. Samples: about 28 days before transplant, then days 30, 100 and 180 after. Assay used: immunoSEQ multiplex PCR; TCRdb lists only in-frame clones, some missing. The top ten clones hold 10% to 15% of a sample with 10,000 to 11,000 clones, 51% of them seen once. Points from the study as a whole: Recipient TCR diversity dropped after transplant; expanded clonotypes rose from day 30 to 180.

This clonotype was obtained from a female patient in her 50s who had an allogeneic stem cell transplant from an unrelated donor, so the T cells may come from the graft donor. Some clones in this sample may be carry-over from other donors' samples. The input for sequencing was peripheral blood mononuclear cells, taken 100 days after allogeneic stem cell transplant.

The chain's CDR3 is CASSLGSNTEAFS. CDR3 coding DNA: TGTGCCAGCAGCTTAGGATCGAACACTGAAGCTTTCTCT. The rearrangement joins TRBV7-2 to TRBJ1-1; D not resolved. V shed 1 base and J shed 1 base, with 4 bases lying between them. The germline gives CDR1 SGHTA, CDR2 FQGNSA. CDR3 length: 13 amino acids.